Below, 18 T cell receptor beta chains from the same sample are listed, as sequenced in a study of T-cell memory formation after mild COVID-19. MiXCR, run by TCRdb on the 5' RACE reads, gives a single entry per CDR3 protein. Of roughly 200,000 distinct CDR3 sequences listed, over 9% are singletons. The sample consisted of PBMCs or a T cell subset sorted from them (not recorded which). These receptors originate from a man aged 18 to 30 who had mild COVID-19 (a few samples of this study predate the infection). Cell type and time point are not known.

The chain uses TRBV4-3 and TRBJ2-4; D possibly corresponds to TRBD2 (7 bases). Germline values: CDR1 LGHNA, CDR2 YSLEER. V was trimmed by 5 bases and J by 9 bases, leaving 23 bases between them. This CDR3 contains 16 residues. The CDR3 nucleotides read TGCGCCAGCAGCTGGGATTTGGGCGGGGGCGTAGGCATTCAGTACTTC. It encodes CASSWDLGGGVGIQYF.

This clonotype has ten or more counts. Written as DNA, the CDR3 is TGTGCCAGCAGTTTAGGAGGGACCCGCACAGATACGCAGTATTTT. Translation gives CASSLGGTRTDTQYF. V gene TRBV27 combines with J gene TRBJ2-3; weak D call: TRBD2 (6 bases). CDR1 and CDR2 (germline): MNHEY, SMNVEV (reference sequence). V shed 2 bases and J shed 1 base, with 10 bases lying between them. This CDR3 contains 15 residues.

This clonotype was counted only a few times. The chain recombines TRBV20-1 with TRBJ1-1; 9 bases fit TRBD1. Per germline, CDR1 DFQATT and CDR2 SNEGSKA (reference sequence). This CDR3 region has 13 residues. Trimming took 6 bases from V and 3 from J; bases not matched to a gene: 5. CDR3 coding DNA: TGCAGTGCCATCGACAGGGGGGACACTGAAGCTTTCTTT. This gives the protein CSAIDRGDTEAFF.

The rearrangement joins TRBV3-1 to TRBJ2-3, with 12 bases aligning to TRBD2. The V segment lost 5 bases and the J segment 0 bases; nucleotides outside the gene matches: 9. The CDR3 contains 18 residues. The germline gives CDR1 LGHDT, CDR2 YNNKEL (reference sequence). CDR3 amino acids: CASSFRGLAGPSTDTQYF. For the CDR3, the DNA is TGTGCCAGCAGCTTCAGGGGACTAGCGGGTCCTAGCACAGATACGCAGTATTTT.

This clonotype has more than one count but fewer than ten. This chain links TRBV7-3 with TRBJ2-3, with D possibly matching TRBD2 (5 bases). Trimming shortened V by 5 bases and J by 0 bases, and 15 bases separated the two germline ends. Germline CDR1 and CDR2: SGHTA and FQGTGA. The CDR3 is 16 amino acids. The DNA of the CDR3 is TGTGCCAGCAGCGCAAGCGCGGCGGGCAGCACAGATACGCAGTATTTT. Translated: CASSASAAGSTDTQYF.

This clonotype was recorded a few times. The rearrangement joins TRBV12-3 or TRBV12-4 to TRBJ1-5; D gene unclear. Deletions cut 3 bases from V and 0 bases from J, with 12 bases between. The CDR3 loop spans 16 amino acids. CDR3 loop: CASSFATGYSNQPQHF. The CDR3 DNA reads TGTGCCAGCAGTTTCGCGACCGGCTATAGCAATCAGCCCCAGCATTTT.

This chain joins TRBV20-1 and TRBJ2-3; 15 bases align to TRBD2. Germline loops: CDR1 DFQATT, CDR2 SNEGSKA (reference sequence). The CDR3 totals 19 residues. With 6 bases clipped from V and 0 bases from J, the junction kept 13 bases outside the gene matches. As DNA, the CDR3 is TGCAGTGCGTTCGTGAGGACTAGCGGGGGGGGATTTAGCACAGATACGCAGTATTTT. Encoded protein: CSAFVRTSGGGFSTDTQYF.

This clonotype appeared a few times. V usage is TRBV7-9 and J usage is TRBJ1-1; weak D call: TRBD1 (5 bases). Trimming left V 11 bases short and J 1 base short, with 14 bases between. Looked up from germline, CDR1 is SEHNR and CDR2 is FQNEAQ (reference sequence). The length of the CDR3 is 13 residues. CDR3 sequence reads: CAGSGEENTEAFF. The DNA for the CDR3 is TGTGCCGGCTCGGGGGAGGAGAACACTGAAGCTTTCTTT.

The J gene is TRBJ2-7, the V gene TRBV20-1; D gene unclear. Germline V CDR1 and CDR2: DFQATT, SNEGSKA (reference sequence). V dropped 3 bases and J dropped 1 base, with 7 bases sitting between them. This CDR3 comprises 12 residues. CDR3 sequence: CSARGRSYEQYF. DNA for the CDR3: TGCAGTGCTAGGGGTAGATCCTACGAGCAGTACTTC.

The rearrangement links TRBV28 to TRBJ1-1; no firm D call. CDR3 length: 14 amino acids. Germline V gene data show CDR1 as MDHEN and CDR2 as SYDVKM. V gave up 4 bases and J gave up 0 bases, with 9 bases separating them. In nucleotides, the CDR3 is TGTGCCAGCAGTTCGCCAGGACTGAACACTGAAGCTTTCTTT. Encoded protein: CASSSPGLNTEAFF.

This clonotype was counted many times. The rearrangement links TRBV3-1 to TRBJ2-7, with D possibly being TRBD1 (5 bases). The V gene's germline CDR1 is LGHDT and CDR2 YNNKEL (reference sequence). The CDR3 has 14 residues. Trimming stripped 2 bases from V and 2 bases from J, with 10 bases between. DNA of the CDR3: TGTGCCAGCAGCCAACAGGGATTCACCTACGAGCAGTACTTC. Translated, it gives CASSQQGFTYEQYF.

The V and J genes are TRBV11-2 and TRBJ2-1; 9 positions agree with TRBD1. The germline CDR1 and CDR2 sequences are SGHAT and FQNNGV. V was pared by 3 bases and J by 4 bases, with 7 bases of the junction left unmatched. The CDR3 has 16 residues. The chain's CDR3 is CASSLQSGTGYNEQFF. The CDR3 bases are TGTGCCAGCAGCTTGCAGTCCGGGACAGGGTACAATGAGCAGTTCTTC.

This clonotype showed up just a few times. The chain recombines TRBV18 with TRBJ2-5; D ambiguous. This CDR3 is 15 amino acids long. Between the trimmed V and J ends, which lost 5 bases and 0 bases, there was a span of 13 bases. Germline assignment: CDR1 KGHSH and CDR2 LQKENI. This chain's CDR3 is CASSTPAQYQETQYF. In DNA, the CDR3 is TGTGCCAGCTCAACCCCGGCACAGTACCAAGAGACCCAGTACTTC. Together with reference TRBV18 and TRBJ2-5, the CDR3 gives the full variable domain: NAGVMQNPRHLVRRRGQEARLRCSPMKGHSHVYWYRQLPEEGLKFMVYLQKENIIDESGMPKERFSAEFPKEGPSILRIQQVVRGDSAAYFCASSTPAQYQETQYFGPGTRLLVL.

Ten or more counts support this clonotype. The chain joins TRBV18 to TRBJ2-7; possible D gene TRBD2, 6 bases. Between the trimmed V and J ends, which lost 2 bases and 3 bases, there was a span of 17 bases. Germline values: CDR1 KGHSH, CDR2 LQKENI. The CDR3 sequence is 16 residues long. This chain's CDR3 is CASSPSLGQGGYEQYF. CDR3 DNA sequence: TGTGCCAGCTCACCATCGCTAGGGCAGGGAGGCTACGAGCAGTACTTC.

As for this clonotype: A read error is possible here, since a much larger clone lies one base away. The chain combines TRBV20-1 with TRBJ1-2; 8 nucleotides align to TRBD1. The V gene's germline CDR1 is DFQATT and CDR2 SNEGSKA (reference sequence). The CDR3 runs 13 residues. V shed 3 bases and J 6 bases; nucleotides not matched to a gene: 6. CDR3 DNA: TGCAGTGCTAGGAGGACAGGGTGCGATGGCTACACCTTC. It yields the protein CSARRTGCDGYTF.

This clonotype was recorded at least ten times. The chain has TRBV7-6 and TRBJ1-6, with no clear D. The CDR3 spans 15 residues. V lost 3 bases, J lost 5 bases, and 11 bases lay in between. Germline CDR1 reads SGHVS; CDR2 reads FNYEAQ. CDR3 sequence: CASSLRASDNSPLHF. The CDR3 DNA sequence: TGTGCCAGCAGCTTGCGGGCGTCGGATAATTCACCCCTCCACTTT.

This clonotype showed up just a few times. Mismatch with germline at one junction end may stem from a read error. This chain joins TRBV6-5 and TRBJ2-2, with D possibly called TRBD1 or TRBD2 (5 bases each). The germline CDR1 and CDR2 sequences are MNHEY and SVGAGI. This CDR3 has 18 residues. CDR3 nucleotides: TGTGCCAGCAGTTTAGGGCCCGGTGGGACCCCGAAGACCGGGGAGCTGTTTTTT. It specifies CASSLGPGGTPKTGELFF.

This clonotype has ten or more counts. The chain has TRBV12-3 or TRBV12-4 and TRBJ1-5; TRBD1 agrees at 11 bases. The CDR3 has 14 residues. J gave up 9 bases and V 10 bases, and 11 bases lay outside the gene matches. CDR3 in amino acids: CATKKGQGASPQHF. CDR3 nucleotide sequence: TGTGCCACAAAAAAAGGACAGGGGGCTTCGCCCCAGCATTTT.